Below, 9 T cell receptor beta chains from the same sample are listed, as sequenced in a study of shared clonotypes between healthy human individuals. Libraries were prepared by immunoSEQ multiplex PCR; TCRdb keeps only in-frame clonotypes and omits some of them. The sample lists roughly 680,000 clones, 72% occurring once. The sequencing input was memory CD4+ T cells sorted from blood. Indicated subset: CD45RA-negative fraction. The receptors here all came from a woman in her twenties or thirties in good health.

In regard to this clone: One junction end does not reproduce the germline sequence, and a read error may be involved. The chain employs TRBV28 and TRBJ2-3; D is possibly TRBD2 (5 bases). Germline CDR1 and CDR2: MDHEN and SYDVKM. The CDR3 consists of 12 residues. The CDR3 loop reads CASRVPADTQYF. For the CDR3, the DNA is TGCGCTTCGCGGGTGCCGGCAGATACGCAGTATTTT.

This chain uses TRBV28 with TRBJ2-3, with D perhaps being TRBD1 or TRBD2 (6 bases each). Between the trimmed V and J ends, which lost 6 bases and 5 bases, there was a span of 18 bases. Germline V CDR1 and CDR2: MDHEN, SYDVKM. This CDR3 is 15 amino acids long. The CDR3 DNA is TGTGCCAGCAGATTCGGGGGACACGGTAAAGATACGCAGTATTTT. Protein: CASRFGGHGKDTQYF.

This clone was found a few times. The J gene is TRBJ1-5, the V gene TRBV6-1; a possible D gene is TRBD1 (5 bases). The germline V and J ends were trimmed by 5 bases and 11 bases, with 22 bases remaining between them. Germline V lookup: CDR1 MNHNS, CDR2 SASEGT. This CDR3 has 15 amino acids. CDR3 nucleotides: TGTGCCAGCAGTAAAAGCGGCGGGCAGGGACCAGCCCAGCATTTT. Translated: CASSKSGGQGPAQHF.

This rearrangement joins TRBV2 to TRBJ2-7, with 12 bases fitting TRBD2. Losses at the gene ends were 4 bases for V and 5 bases for J; bases not matched to a gene: 12. The CDR3 totals 17 residues. In germline, CDR1 is SNHLY, CDR2 FYNNEI. The CDR3 sequence is CASSGGGLAGPRNEQYF. The CDR3 region has the DNA TGTGCCAGCAGTGGAGGGGGACTAGCGGGCCCACGAAACGAGCAGTACTTC.

This clone was picked up one time. Within the sample, other DNA sequences also encode this same CDR3. The chain links TRBV19 to TRBJ2-5; D gene uncertain. Germline loops: CDR1 LNHDA, CDR2 SQIVND (reference sequence). The V and J ends lost 3 bases and 2 bases respectively, with 7 bases between them. The CDR3 totals 13 residues. CDR3 protein: CASSIQLQETQYF. The CDR3 DNA reads as TGTGCCAGTAGTATCCAGCTACAAGAGACCCAGTACTTC.

The chain combines TRBV30 with TRBJ1-5, with D unresolved. Trimming stripped 3 bases from V and 6 bases from J, with 9 bases between. The CDR3 runs 12 residues. Germline lookup yields CDR1 GTSNPN and CDR2 SVGIG (reference sequence). The CDR3 sequence: CAWSSTGQPQHF. CDR3 coding DNA: TGTGCCTGGAGCTCTACTGGTCAGCCCCAGCATTTT.

The rearrangement links TRBV7-6 to TRBJ1-1; D is unclear. The CDR3 has 14 residues. Germline values: CDR1 SGHVS, CDR2 FNYEAQ. The germline V and J ends were trimmed by 6 bases and 0 bases, with 11 bases remaining between them. As DNA, the CDR3 is TGTGCCAGCAGTCCTTCCCTAGTGAACACTGAAGCTTTCTTT. This codes for CASSPSLVNTEAFF.

About this clone itself: The same CDR3 also results from other DNA sequences found in this sample. The chain joins TRBV6-5 to TRBJ2-7; 9 nucleotides line up with TRBD2. This CDR3 is 15 amino acids long. Germline values: CDR1 MNHEY, CDR2 SVGAGI. The V and J ends lost 0 bases and 4 bases, in that order; junction bases with no gene match: 4. For the CDR3, the DNA is TGTGCCAGCAGTTACTCGGGGCTAGCGGGATACGAGCAGTACTTC. Its protein is CASSYSGLAGYEQYF.

This clone was seen only a few times. The chain links TRBV6-1 to TRBJ2-1; the match to TRBD2 covers 12 bases. The V and J ends lost 5 bases and 10 bases, in that order; junction bases with no gene match: 3. This CDR3 spans 13 amino acids. CDR1 and CDR2 from the germline V gene are MNHNS and SASEGT. CDR3 sequence: CASSLLAGGEQFF. Here the CDR3 DNA reads TGTGCCAGCAGTTTGCTAGCGGGAGGGGAGCAGTTCTTC.